These T cell receptor beta chains were read from a single sample in a study of T cell changes during pregnancy in multiple sclerosis. Sequencing was performed with immunoSEQ multiplex PCR; in TCRdb, only in-frame clones are kept and a portion is missing. The sample shows 20,000 to 25,000 clones, less than 90% of them seen only once. The sequenced sample was CD4+ T cells from peripheral blood mononuclear cells, obtained in the first trimester of pregnancy. Every receptor here comes from a female donor in good health, enrolled as a control in a pregnancy study. The CDR3 runs from the conserved cysteine through the conserved F or W. A D gene is named only where the DNA matches it firmly. Size values are once, few and many counts, or a class for expanded clones, and some rows have none.

D gene	clone size	V gene	J gene	CDR3 protein	CDR3 DNA
TRBD2	-	TRBV5-1	TRBJ2-3	CASSLTSGAYTDTQYF	TGCGCCAGCAGCCTGACTAGCGGGGCCTACACAGATACGCAGTATTTT
-	-	TRBV4-3	TRBJ2-2	CASSQVFGQFAGELFF	TGCGCCAGCAGCCAAGTTTTTGGACAGTTCGCCGGGGAGCTGTTTTTT
TRBD1	-	TRBV4-3	TRBJ1-3	CASSQVATGGSGNTIYF	TGCGCCAGCAGCCAAGTGGCGACAGGGGGCTCTGGAAACACCATATATTTT
TRBD2	-	TRBV7-3	TRBJ2-3	CASGTSGNTDTQYF	TGTGCCAGCGGGACTAGCGGGAACACAGATACGCAGTATTTT
-	-	TRBV5-1	TRBJ1-1	CASSLEVLQGNTEAFF	TGCGCCAGCAGCTTGGAGGTCTTACAGGGGAACACTGAAGCTTTCTTT
-	-	TRBV19	TRBJ1-1	CASSIQGHSEAFF	TGTGCCAGTAGTATTCAGGGACACAGTGAAGCTTTCTTT
TRBD1	-	TRBV30	TRBJ1-5	CAWSSRGDQPQHF	TGTGCCTGGAGTAGCAGGGGGGATCAGCCCCAGCATTTT
-	-	TRBV6-5	TRBJ2-2	CASRLKAGELFF	TGTGCCAGCAGACTGAAAGCCGGGGAGCTGTTTTTT
-	-	TRBV28	TRBJ2-7	CASSLIRRGKGYEQYF	TGTGCCAGCAGTTTGATACGGCGGGGCAAAGGGTACGAGCAGTACTTC
TRBD1	-	TRBV10-2	TRBJ2-2	CASSDRAWSTGELFF	TGCGCCAGCAGCGACAGGGCGTGGAGCACCGGGGAGCTGTTTTTT
TRBD1	-	TRBV7-8	TRBJ2-1	CASSDRASSYNEQFF	TGTGCCAGCAGCGACAGGGCCAGCTCCTACAATGAGCAGTTCTTC
TRBD1	-	TRBV2	TRBJ1-1	CASSEVGGGTEAFF	TGTGCCAGCAGTGAAGTAGGGGGCGGCACTGAAGCTTTCTTT
TRBD1	-	TRBV7-9	TRBJ1-3	CASSSRDRGLGNTIYF	TGTGCCAGCAGCTCACGGGACAGGGGGCTAGGAAACACCATATATTTT
TRBD1	-	TRBV27	TRBJ1-6	CASSTGDNNSPLHF	TGTGCCAGCAGTACAGGGGATAATAATTCACCCCTCCACTTT
-	-	TRBV4-1	TRBJ1-4	CASSQAGSSNEKLFF	TGCGCCAGCAGCCAAGCCGGGTCTTCGAATGAAAAACTGTTTTTT
-	once	TRBV27	TRBJ1-5	CASSLSYGQSHNQPQHF	TGTGCCAGCAGTTTATCCTACGGTCAATCTCACAATCAGCCCCAGCATTTT
-	-	TRBV5-1	TRBJ1-6	CASSFGGNNSPLHF	TGCGCCAGCAGCTTCGGAGGGAACAATTCACCCCTCCACTTT
TRBD1	-	TRBV30	TRBJ2-3	CAWSVQGATDTQYF	TGTGCCTGGAGTGTCCAGGGGGCAACAGATACGCAGTATTTT
-	-	TRBV13	TRBJ2-2	CASSIFLHTGELFF	TGTGCCAGCAGCATCTTCCTCCACACCGGGGAGCTGTTTTTT
TRBD2	once	TRBV13	TRBJ2-1	CASSFLPGRADEQFF	TGTGCCAGCAGCTTTTTACCCGGGAGGGCTGATGAGCAGTTCTTC
TRBD2	-	TRBV5-1	TRBJ2-3	CASSLNAGGKDTQYF	TGCGCCAGCAGCTTGAATGCGGGGGGTAAAGATACGCAGTATTTT
TRBD2	-	TRBV11-2	TRBJ2-2	CASSLRLAGGSNTGELFF	TGTGCCAGCAGCTTGCGACTAGCGGGAGGGAGTAACACCGGGGAGCTGTTTTTT